These 6 T cell receptor beta chains share one sample of origin, sequenced in a study of T cells in narcolepsy. Generated by immunoSEQ multiplex PCR, the TCRdb table keeps only in-frame clones and is missing some. The data hold fewer than 35,000 clones, with roughly four fifths observed a single time. The sample was CD45RA- memory CD4+ T cells from PBMCs. These receptors all stem from a human donor with narcolepsy.

J is TRBJ1-5 and V is TRBV5-1; the D gene is possibly TRBD1 (6 bases). Per germline, CDR1 SGHRS and CDR2 YFSETQ. V gave up 0 bases and J gave up 9 bases, with 16 bases separating them. This CDR3 is 15 amino acids long. This CDR3 reads CASSLEGGLIGPQHF. The CDR3 DNA reads TGCGCCAGCAGCTTGGAAGGGGGATTGATCGGGCCCCAGCATTTT.

This clone was picked up a small number of times. CDR3: CASSAGGTEAFF. In DNA form, the CDR3 reads TGTGCCAGCAGCGCCGGGGGTACTGAAGCTTTCTTT. The genes are TRBV9 and TRBJ1-1; a weak D match, TRBD1 (5 bases). CDR1 and CDR2 (germline): SGDLS, YYNGEE. The CDR3 has 12 residues. The V gene lost 3 bases and the J gene lost 5 bases, with 8 bases spanning the gap.

The rearrangement joins TRBV23-1 to TRBJ1-5; TRBD1 matches 7 bases. TRBV23-1 belongs to the ORF category, with a function that is uncertain. V was clipped by 0 bases and J by 5 bases; unmatched bases: 13. This CDR3 region has 18 residues. The CDR3 sequence: CASSQSVGGYTPDQPQHF. DNA for the CDR3: TGCGCCAGCAGTCAATCAGTAGGGGGCTATACCCCCGATCAGCCCCAGCATTTT.

This chain joins TRBV6-5 and TRBJ2-1; 8 positions match TRBD2. The junction had 5 bases not matched to a gene; V was cut back by 7 bases and J by 3 bases. CDR1 MNHEY and CDR2 SVGAGI come from the germline V gene. This CDR3 is built from 14 residues. In DNA, the CDR3 is TGTGCCAGCACGGACGGGGGGGGCTACAATGAGCAGTTCTTC. This encodes CASTDGGGYNEQFF.

Concerning this clone: Sequence at one end of the junction differs from germline and may be a read error. Distinct nucleotide sequences in the sample also encode this CDR3. This rearrangement joins TRBV14 to TRBJ2-7, with D uncertain. The V gene's germline CDR1 is SGHDN and CDR2 FVKESK. The CDR3 has 13 residues. Here the CDR3 DNA reads TGTGCCAGCAGCCGAATCGGGTCCTACGAGCAATACTTC. Translation: CASSRIGSYEQYF.

The chain joins TRBV30 to TRBJ2-7; 7 bases match TRBD1. The CDR3 has 15 amino acids. Germline V gene lookup returns CDR1 GTSNPN and CDR2 SVGIG (reference sequence). V lost 3 bases to trimming and J lost 3 bases; unmatched junction nucleotides: 11. This CDR3 is CAWRSFGTANYEQYF. CDR3 bases: TGTGCCTGGAGAAGTTTCGGGACAGCTAACTACGAGCAGTACTTC.